This TCR beta chain is from a study of blood T cells in healthy people across ages. The sample providers were healthy Caucasian people from Russia, aged about 6 to 100. Through a sample-barcoded 5' primer and a J-beta primer mix, a second PCR was run for roughly 6 to 12 cycles. MiXCR, applied by TCRdb to the 5' RACE reads, yields one record per CDR3 protein. The data hold over 700,000 distinct CDR3 sequences, with 25% observed a single time. These sequences were also reported in another study, on T cells of mothers and their children.

This TCR came from a boy between 5 and 17 years old in good health. Sequenced input: blood.

CDR3 DNA sequence: TGCAGTGCTCCGATGGGGGTTGGGGCAGATACGCAGTATTTT. Its translation is CSAPMGVGADTQYF. The rearrangement links TRBV20-1 to TRBJ2-3; D might be TRBD1 or TRBD2, each matching 5 bases. CDR3 length: 14 amino acids. Between the trimmed V and J ends, which lost 5 bases and 4 bases, there was a span of 16 bases. CDR1 is DFQATT, CDR2 SNEGSKA, per germline (reference sequence).